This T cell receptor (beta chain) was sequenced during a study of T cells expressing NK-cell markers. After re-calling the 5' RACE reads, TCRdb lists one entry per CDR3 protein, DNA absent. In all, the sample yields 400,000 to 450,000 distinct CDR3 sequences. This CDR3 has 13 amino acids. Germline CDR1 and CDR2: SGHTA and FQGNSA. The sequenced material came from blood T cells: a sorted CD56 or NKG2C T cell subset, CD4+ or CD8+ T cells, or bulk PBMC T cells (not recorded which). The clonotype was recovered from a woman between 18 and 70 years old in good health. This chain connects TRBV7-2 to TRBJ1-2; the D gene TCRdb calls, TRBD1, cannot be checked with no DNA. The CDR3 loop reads CASSYLTGWGYTF. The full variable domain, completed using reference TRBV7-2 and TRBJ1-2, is GAGVSQSPSNKVTEKGKDVELRCDPISGHTALYWYRQSLGQGLEFLIYFQGNSAPDKSGLPSDRFSAERTGGSVSTLTIQRTQQEDSAVYLCASSYLTGWGYTFGSGTRLTVV.